The 13 T cell receptor beta chains in this list originate from one sample, sequenced in a study of cytomegalovirus exposure and HLA in healthy donors. Method: immunoSEQ multiplex PCR; TCRdb's copy keeps in-frame clones and lacks some. The sample lists fewer than 250,000 clones, 80% to 90% seen once, with around 3% in the top ten. Source material: PBMCs. All receptors derive from a man aged 18 to 30 in good health and CMV-seronegative.

This rearrangement joins TRBV6-1 to TRBJ1-6; tentative D call: TRBD1 (6 bases). Germline lookup yields CDR1 MNHNS and CDR2 SASEGT. Trimming took 0 bases from V and 7 from J, leaving 10 bases between them. The length of the CDR3 is 15 residues. CDR3 amino acids: CASSEAQGHNSPLHF. DNA for the CDR3: TGTGCCAGCAGTGAAGCCCAGGGGCACAATTCACCCCTCCACTTT.

The CDR3 sequence: CASTLAGGTGELFF. The CDR3 bases are TGTGCCAGCACGCTAGCCGGGGGGACCGGGGAGCTGTTTTTT. V and J are TRBV2 and TRBJ2-2; TRBD2 aligns across 7 bases. CDR1 is SNHLY and CDR2 is FYNNEI in the germline V gene. V was clipped by 7 bases and J by 5 bases; unmatched bases: 7. The CDR3 totals 14 residues.

Worth noting for this clone: Other DNA sequences in the same sample also yield this CDR3. The chain uses TRBV18 and TRBJ1-1; tentative D call: TRBD1 (5 bases). CDR1 and CDR2 (germline): KGHSH, LQKENI. This CDR3 spans 14 amino acids. With 6 bases removed from V and 1 base from J, the gap between germline ends came to 12 bases. The CDR3 DNA reads as TGTGCCAGCTCCCCCGGGCAGGGGAACACTGAAGCTTTCTTT. Translating gives CASSPGQGNTEAFF.

The chain combines TRBV6-5 with TRBJ2-7, with a weak D call TRBD2 (6 bases). V was trimmed by 3 bases and J by 0 bases, leaving 12 bases between them. The CDR3 is 15 residues long. The germline CDR1 and CDR2 sequences are MNHEY and SVGAGI. The CDR3 coding sequence is TGTGCCAGCAGTTATGAGGGAGCGGGCTCCTACGAGCAGTACTTC. Its translation is CASSYEGAGSYEQYF.

This chain uses TRBV5-1 with TRBJ2-5; 9 nucleotides agree with TRBD1. The V segment lost 0 bases and the J segment 7 bases; nucleotides outside the gene matches: 7. The CDR3 runs 15 residues. The germline CDR1 and CDR2 sequences are SGHRS and YFSETQ. The CDR3 DNA reads TGCGCCAGCAGCTTGGAAGGGGGACAGGGAGGGACCCAGTACTTC. Its translation is CASSLEGGQGGTQYF.

This chain connects TRBV5-1 to TRBJ1-6; 7 bases line up with TRBD1. V shed 4 bases and J 7 bases; nucleotides not matched to a gene: 5. The length of the CDR3 is 14 residues. CDR1 is SGHRS, CDR2 YFSETQ, per germline. CDR3 bases: TGCGCCAGCAGCCGAGACAGGGTCAATTCACCCCTCCACTTT. Its translation: CASSRDRVNSPLHF.

The chain combines TRBV5-4 with TRBJ1-2; the match to TRBD1 covers 8 bases. The CDR3 has 14 amino acids. J gave up 7 bases and V 0 bases, and 5 bases lay outside the gene matches. Germline CDR1 is SGHNT and CDR2 is YYREEE (reference sequence). The CDR3 DNA sequence: TGTGCCAGCAGCTTGGCAGGGGGCGGAGTTGGCTACACCTTC. Translation gives CASSLAGGGVGYTF.

This chain joins TRBV27 and TRBJ2-1; TRBD2 matches 7 bases. Trimming cost V 6 bases and J 8 bases; bases outside gene matches: 13. The germline CDR1 and CDR2 sequences are MNHEY and SMNVEV (reference sequence). The CDR3 is 15 residues long. The CDR3 protein is CASSLPGGEGYEQFF. In nucleotides, the CDR3 is TGTGCCAGCAGCCTTCCAGGAGGGGAGGGCTATGAGCAGTTCTTC.

V and J are TRBV6-5 and TRBJ2-6; TRBD1 is a possible D gene (5 bases). This CDR3 region has 16 residues. V lost 2 bases to trimming and J lost 0 bases, with 8 bases between them. Germline CDR1 MNHEY, CDR2 SVGAGI. This CDR3 is CASSYGTGSGANVLTF. In nucleotides, the CDR3 is TGTGCCAGCAGTTACGGTACAGGCTCTGGGGCCAACGTCCTGACTTTC.

V is TRBV28 and J is TRBJ2-7, with TRBD2 matching 8 bases. This CDR3 has 18 amino acids. V shed 4 bases and J 0 bases; nucleotides not matched to a gene: 14. The germline CDR1 and CDR2 sequences are MDHEN and SYDVKM. Written as DNA, the CDR3 is TGTGCCAGCAGTTCCCCGGGACTAGACCCGTCGAGCTCCTACGAGCAGTACTTC. Amino acid sequence: CASSSPGLDPSSSYEQYF.

The chain couples TRBV11-3 to TRBJ1-5; a possible D gene is TRBD1 (5 bases). The V and J ends lost 2 bases and 4 bases respectively, with 12 bases between them. This CDR3 is built from 15 residues. Germline CDR1 SGHNT, CDR2 YENEEA. This CDR3 is CASSLPGVDNQPQHF. The CDR3, as DNA: TGTGCCAGCAGCTTACCGGGGGTGGATAATCAGCCCCAGCATTTT.

This clone was counted once. The chain carries TRBV4-3 and TRBJ1-1; D unresolved. In germline, CDR1 is LGHNA, CDR2 YSLEER. V gave up 4 bases and J gave up 1 base, with 7 bases separating them. This CDR3 region has 13 residues. The CDR3 loop is CASSLHTNTEAFF. The CDR3 nucleotides read TGCGCCAGCAGCCTTCACACGAACACTGAAGCTTTCTTT.

With regard to this clone: Within the sample, other DNA sequences also encode this same CDR3. The CDR3 DNA follows: TGTGCCAGCAGCTTCGGGGTGTCCTACGAGCAGTACTTC. The encoded protein is CASSFGVSYEQYF. The chain is built from TRBV5-5 and TRBJ2-7, with D possibly TRBD2 on 5 matching bases. There are 13 residues in the CDR3. The V and J ends lost 2 bases and 1 base respectively, with 7 bases between them. Looked up from germline, CDR1 is SGHKS and CDR2 is YYEKEE (reference sequence).